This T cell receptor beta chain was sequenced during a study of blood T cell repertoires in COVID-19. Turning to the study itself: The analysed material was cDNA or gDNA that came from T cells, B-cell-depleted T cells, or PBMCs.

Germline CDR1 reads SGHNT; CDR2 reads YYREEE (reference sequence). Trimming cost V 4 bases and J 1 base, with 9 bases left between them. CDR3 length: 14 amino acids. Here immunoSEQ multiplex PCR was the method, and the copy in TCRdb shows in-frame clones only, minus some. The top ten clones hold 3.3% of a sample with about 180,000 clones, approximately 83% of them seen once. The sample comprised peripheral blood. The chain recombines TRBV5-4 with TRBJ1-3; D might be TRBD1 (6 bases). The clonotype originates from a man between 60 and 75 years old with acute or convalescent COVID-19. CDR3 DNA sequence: TGTGCCAGCAGCCAAGGACAGTCTGGAAACACCATATATTTT. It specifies CASSQGQSGNTIYF.